Below, 7 T cell receptor beta chains from the same sample are listed, as sequenced in a study of blood T cell repertoires in COVID-19. Produced via immunoSEQ multiplex PCR; TCRdb's table is partial and in-frame only. This sample has around 250,000 clones, with 75% to 90% found just once. Sequences were obtained from PBMCs or T cells enriched from blood (not recorded which). The origin of the receptors is a woman aged 25 to 39 with acute COVID-19.

This clone has just one count. The chain couples TRBV4-3 to TRBJ1-1; 7 bases map to TRBD1. The junction had 10 bases not matched to a gene; V was cut back by 2 bases and J by 4 bases. The length of the CDR3 is 16 residues. The germline V gene has CDR1 LGHNA and CDR2 YSLEER. CDR3 nucleotide sequence: TGCGCCAGCAGCCAACTTGTTTGGGACAGACTCACTGAAGCTTTCTTT. Translating gives CASSQLVWDRLTEAFF.

The V gene is TRBV30, the J gene TRBJ2-3, with a possible D match to TRBD1 (6 bases). The CDR3 spans 14 residues. V lost 3 bases and J lost 4, with 14 bases in between. CDR1 GTSNPN and CDR2 SVGIG come from the germline V gene (reference sequence). The CDR3 nucleotides are TGTGCCTGGAGCCATCAGGGGACCCCAGATACGCAGTATTTT. Its protein is CAWSHQGTPDTQYF.

The table lists this clone with many counts. V is TRBV27 and J is TRBJ2-5, with TRBD1 as a possible D gene (5 bases). The CDR3 is made up of 17 amino acids. CDR1 is MNHEY, CDR2 SMNVEV, per germline (reference sequence). Trimming pared 4 bases from V and 5 bases from J, leaving 23 bases between. The CDR3 loop reads CASSSFGPQGWYETQYF. The DNA of the CDR3 is TGTGCCAGCAGTTCCTTCGGCCCTCAGGGATGGTACGAGACCCAGTACTTC.

The chain employs TRBV11-1 and TRBJ1-3, with 8 bases lining up with TRBD1. Germline V gene lookup returns CDR1 SGHAT and CDR2 FQDESV (reference sequence). V lost 5 bases to trimming and J lost 1 base; unmatched junction nucleotides: 7. CDR3 size: 16 residues. The CDR3 bases are TGTGCCAGCAGCCTCACAGGGGGACCATCTGGAAACACCATATATTTT. Residues: CASSLTGGPSGNTIYF. Full variable domain (remainder filled in from reference TRBV11-1 and TRBJ1-3): EAEVAQSPRYKITEKSQAVAFWCDPISGHATLYWYRQILGQGPELLVQFQDESVVDDSQLPKDRFSAERLKGVDSTLKIQPAELGDSAMYLCASSLTGGPSGNTIYFGEGSWLTVV.

This chain uses TRBV4-2 with TRBJ2-1, with 7 bases aligning to TRBD2. The CDR3 covers 17 residues. After removal of 0 bases from V and 7 bases from J, the junction contained 12 bases not matched to a gene. Germline V gene sequence: CDR1 LGHNA, CDR2 YNFKEQ. The CDR3 loop is CASSQELGAGAPNEQFF. DNA for the CDR3: TGTGCCAGCAGCCAAGAACTAGGCGCGGGAGCCCCAAATGAGCAGTTCTTC.

V is TRBV13 and J is TRBJ2-3, with D possibly being TRBD2 (6 bases). The germline CDR1 and CDR2 sequences are PRHDT and FYEKMQ (reference sequence). The length of the CDR3 is 14 residues. V lost 4 bases and J lost 5, with 13 bases in between. CDR3 region: CASSSTGTGDTQYF. In DNA form, the CDR3 reads TGTGCCAGCAGCTCGACGGGGACTGGAGATACGCAGTATTTT.

This clone was seen a single time. The chain joins TRBV7-3 to TRBJ2-2; 11 bases are a match to TRBD2. Germline V gene data show CDR1 as SGHTA and CDR2 as FQGTGA. The CDR3 covers 17 residues. J lost 5 bases, V lost 4 bases, and 9 bases had no gene match. The CDR3 nucleotides are TGTGCCAGCAGCTCTCCCTCGGGACTAGCGGAAACCGGGGAGCTGTTTTTT. Protein sequence: CASSSPSGLAETGELFF. The full variable domain, rest sourced from reference TRBV7-3 and TRBJ2-2, is GAGVSQTPSNKVTEKGKYVELRCDPISGHTALYWYRQSLGQGPEFLIYFQGTGAADDSGLPNDRFFAVRPEGSVSTLKIQRTERGDSAVYLCASSSPSGLAETGELFFGEGSRLTVL.